One and the same sample provided the 20 T cell receptor beta chains below, sequenced in a study of T cell repertoires in cytomegalovirus infection. In TCRdb, the reads were re-called with MiXCR into one record per CDR3 protein. The sample holds around 180,000 distinct CDR3 sequences, roughly 20% seen once. Sample: PBMCs. These receptors were taken from a human donor in good health (CMV status not recorded). Some clones in this sample may be carry-over from other donors' samples.

This chain joins TRBV5-6 and TRBJ1-1; no clear D. The CDR3 extends over 13 amino acids. The ends were cut back, 0 bases at V and 5 bases at J, with 8 bases in the middle. The germline CDR1 and CDR2 sequences are SGHDT and YYEEEE. CDR3 residues: CASSLVYRTEAFF. The CDR3 DNA reads TGTGCCAGCAGCTTGGTCTATAGGACTGAAGCTTTCTTT.

This clonotype is labeled medium-sized (0.01 to 0.1%). The chain couples TRBV7-2 to TRBJ2-7; either TRBD1 or TRBD2 may fit D (5 bases each). The V end was cut by 7 bases, the J end by 6 bases, with 16 bases between. Germline V gene sequence: CDR1 SGHTA, CDR2 FQGNSA. The CDR3 is made up of 13 amino acids. CDR3 nucleotides: TGTGCCAGCAACATCATTTCCGGGGCCGAGCAGTACTTC. Protein: CASNIISGAEQYF.

This clonotype was counted a few times. The chain combines TRBV5-1 with TRBJ1-4; D not certain. In germline, CDR1 is SGHRS, CDR2 YFSETQ. The CDR3 runs to 16 residues. With 3 bases removed from V and 0 bases from J, the gap between germline ends came to 12 bases. The DNA for the CDR3 is TGCGCCAGCAGCTCCGGGCCGGCGGCAACTAATGAAAAACTGTTTTTT. Translating gives CASSSGPAATNEKLFF.

This clonotype was seen a few times. The CDR3: CASSRGRASVDEQFF. The CDR3 nucleotides read TGCGCCAGCAGCCGCGGGAGGGCCTCCGTCGATGAGCAGTTCTTC. The chain links TRBV5-1 to TRBJ2-1; the match to TRBD2 covers 9 bases. The ends lost 4 bases at V and 8 bases at J; junction bases unmatched: 10. The CDR3 runs 15 residues. Germline V gene data show CDR1 as SGHRS and CDR2 as YFSETQ.

The chain employs TRBV6-2 or TRBV6-3 and TRBJ2-7, with 8 bases lining up with TRBD2. The CDR3 runs to 14 residues. Germline assignment: CDR1 MNHEY and CDR2 SVGEGT. The trim removed 2 bases at V and 6 bases at J, leaving 6 bases unmatched. CDR3 sequence (DNA): TGTGCCAGCAGTTACGACGGGAGGGCCGGCGAGCAGTACTTC. Encoded protein: CASSYDGRAGEQYF.

In this sample, this clonotype turned up many times. The V and J genes are TRBV7-3 and TRBJ1-2, with 10 bases matching TRBD1. The germline V gene encodes CDR1 SGHTA and CDR2 FQGTGA. CDR3 size: 15 residues. After removal of 5 bases from V and 8 bases from J, the junction contained 11 bases not matched to a gene. The CDR3, as DNA: TGTGCCAGCAGCCAGACCCGGGACAGGGGTGACGGCTACACCTTC. Protein product: CASSQTRDRGDGYTF.

V usage is TRBV14 and J usage is TRBJ2-1; 13 positions agree with TRBD2. J lost 10 bases, V lost 4 bases, and 4 bases had no gene match. The CDR3 spans 14 residues. Germline V gene lookup returns CDR1 SGHDN and CDR2 FVKESK. The CDR3 nucleotides are TGTGCCAGCAGCCCTCCGGGACTAGCGGGGGAGCAGTTCTTC. Protein product: CASSPPGLAGEQFF.

Points on this clonotype: Just one base apart from a much larger clone, this may be a read error. V gene TRBV7-2 combines with J gene TRBJ2-5; TRBD1 or TRBD2 may be the D gene (5 bases each). The CDR3 runs to 15 residues. Germline assignment: CDR1 SGHTA and CDR2 FQGNSA. CDR3 DNA: TGTGCCAGCAGCCTCCGGGACGGCCCCCAGGAGACCCAGAACTTC. This sequence encodes CASSLRDGPQETQNF.

The chain employs TRBV7-4 and TRBJ2-3; 9 positions match TRBD1. Per the germline V gene, CDR1 is SGHVT and CDR2 is SQSDAQ. The length of the CDR3 is 15 residues. V lost 1 base and J lost 4; bases outside the gene matches: 3. CDR3 coding DNA: TGTGCCAGCAGCTTAGACAGGGGGCTTTCAGATACGCAGTATTTT. This encodes CASSLDRGLSDTQYF.

This rearrangement joins TRBV7-9 to TRBJ1-4; D unclear. This CDR3 comprises 14 residues. Between the trimmed V and J ends, which lost 4 bases and 0 bases, there was a span of 6 bases. The germline gives CDR1 SEHNR, CDR2 FQNEAQ (reference sequence). CDR3 loop: CASSSGATNEKLFF. In DNA, the CDR3 is TGTGCCAGCAGCTCGGGCGCAACTAATGAAAAACTGTTTTTT.

This clonotype was recorded at least ten times. The chain couples TRBV11-2 to TRBJ1-5; D might be TRBD1 (6 bases). Germline V CDR1 and CDR2: SGHAT, FQNNGV. This CDR3 spans 16 amino acids. V lost 5 bases and J 3 bases, leaving 17 bases between the germline ends. The CDR3 reads CASSPDVGGFNQPQHF. The CDR3 DNA reads as TGTGCCAGCAGCCCGGACGTTGGGGGCTTCAATCAGCCCCAGCATTTT. Supplemented by reference TRBV11-2 and TRBJ1-5, the full variable domain reads EAGVAQSPRYKIIEKRQSVAFWCNPISGHATLYWYQQILGQGPKLLIQFQNNGVVDDSQLPKDRFSAERLKGVDSTLKIQPAKLEDSAVYLCASSPDVGGFNQPQHFGDGTRLSIL.

This clonotype was counted a few times. The rearrangement joins TRBV15 to TRBJ2-3, with D perhaps TRBD1 (5 bases). The CDR3 runs 14 residues. V lost 0 bases and J lost 4, with 8 bases in between. The germline V gene encodes CDR1 LNHNV and CDR2 YYDKDF (reference sequence). CDR3 residues: CATSRDRAADTQYF. The CDR3 region has the DNA TGTGCCACCAGCAGAGACAGGGCCGCAGATACGCAGTATTTT.

The rearrangement uses TRBV18 and TRBJ2-1; tentative D call: TRBD1 (6 bases). The CDR3 runs to 17 residues. The germline V gene encodes CDR1 KGHSH and CDR2 LQKENI. The ends were cut back, 2 bases at V and 4 bases at J, with 18 bases in the middle. The CDR3 DNA is TGTGCCAGCTCACCAAAGTTATTGCAGGGGCCATACAATGAGCAGTTCTTC. This encodes CASSPKLLQGPYNEQFF.

This clonotype has only a few counts. J is TRBJ2-3 and V is TRBV7-6; no definite D call. The CDR3 extends over 17 amino acids. Trimming removed 0 bases at V and 0 bases at J, with 13 bases between. Per germline, CDR1 SGHVS and CDR2 FNYEAQ. The CDR3 protein is CASSLAPPTGSTDTQYF. CDR3 sequence (DNA): TGTGCCAGCAGCTTAGCGCCACCCACTGGGAGCACAGATACGCAGTATTTT.

This clonotype was counted many times. The V call is TRBV7-2, the J call TRBJ1-2, with D possibly being TRBD1 (5 bases). The CDR3 consists of 16 residues. Germline V gives CDR1 SGHTA, CDR2 FQGNSA. Trimming took off 3 bases at V and 2 bases at J, with 16 bases between the two ends. The CDR3 is CASSFGGGRTNYGYTF. The CDR3 bases are TGTGCCAGCAGCTTTGGGGGGGGACGGACGAACTATGGCTACACCTTC.

This clonotype was seen a single time. The CDR3 here is CASSLIANYGYTF. CDR3 nucleotide sequence: TGTGCCAGCAGCTTGATAGCTAACTATGGCTACACCTTC. The rearrangement links TRBV5-8 to TRBJ1-2; D gene unclear. Trimming removed 1 base at V and 0 bases at J, with 4 bases between. The CDR3 is 13 residues long. Germline CDR1 reads SGHTS; CDR2 reads YDEGEE.

This clonotype was counted only a few times. V gene TRBV28 combines with J gene TRBJ1-1; D is uncertain. V lost 4 bases and J lost 5, with 14 bases in between. The CDR3 has 14 amino acids. Germline CDR1 is MDHEN and CDR2 is SYDVKM. The CDR3 protein is CASSSILEGTEAFF. The CDR3 nucleotides read TGTGCCAGCAGTTCCATTTTGGAGGGAACTGAAGCTTTCTTT.

There are many counts of this clonotype. The chain links TRBV5-6 to TRBJ2-6; D is uncertain. Per the germline V gene, CDR1 is SGHDT and CDR2 is YYEEEE. V lost 8 bases to trimming and J lost 1 base, with 13 bases between them. This CDR3 spans 15 amino acids. In DNA form, the CDR3 reads TGTGCCAGTTTTCCCGGGCTATCTGGGGCCAACGTCCTGACTTTC. Translated, it gives CASFPGLSGANVLTF.

This clonotype was detected many times. CDR3 nucleotides: TGTGCCACCAGCAGAGATCTGGTCCTAACAGGGGCCGGGGAGCTGTTTTTT. It specifies CATSRDLVLTGAGELFF. V is TRBV15 and J is TRBJ2-2, with TRBD1 matching 7 bases. Germline CDR1 is LNHNV and CDR2 is YYDKDF (reference sequence). The CDR3 has 17 amino acids. J was trimmed by 6 bases and V by 0 bases; bases with no gene match: 10.

This clonotype was detected ten times or more. The chain is built from TRBV6-1 and TRBJ2-7, with 7 positions matching TRBD1. From germline, CDR1 is MNHNS and CDR2 SASEGT. This CDR3 is built from 15 residues. J was trimmed by 8 bases and V by 3 bases; bases with no gene match: 13. The CDR3 DNA follows: TGTGCCAGCAGTGATGTAGGACAGGACTCAGCTAAGCAGTACTTC. It translates to CASSDVGQDSAKQYF.